Listed below are T cell receptor beta chains from one sample, sequenced in a study of T cell changes during pregnancy in multiple sclerosis. Sequenced by immunoSEQ multiplex PCR; TCRdb stores in-frame clones only, minus some. The data hold about 120,000 clones, with around nine tenths observed a single time. The material was peripheral blood, obtained in the third trimester of pregnancy. Every receptor here comes from a female donor with multiple sclerosis, enrolled in a pregnancy study. Each CDR3 is given with its conserved first and last residue. A D gene is named only where the DNA matches it firmly. Clone size is given for some rows only: seen once, a few or many times, or a class if the clone is expanded.

J gene | D gene | V gene | clone size | CDR3 DNA | CDR3 protein
TRBJ2-1 | TRBD2 | TRBV6-1 | NA | TGTGCCAGCAGTGCCCGGGACTACTCCTACAATGAGCAGTTCTTC | CASSARDYSYNEQFF
TRBJ2-2 | NA | TRBV19 | NA | TGTGCCAGTACGGACCCCCGACAGGCTGTGAACACCGGGGAGCTGTTTTTT | CASTDPRQAVNTGELFF
TRBJ2-4 | NA | TRBV5-1 | NA | TGCGCCAGCAGCCCTGGACAGGGAGGGAGTGAGAACATTCAGTACTTC | CASSPGQGGSENIQYF
TRBJ1-4 | NA | TRBV9 | few | TGTGCCAGCAGCGTCGGACAGTTGGATGAAAAACTGTTTTTT | CASSVGQLDEKLFF
TRBJ1-2 | NA | TRBV19 | NA | TGTGCCAGTAGTATAGTGCCAGGCCCCAGCGGTGGCTACACCTTC | CASSIVPGPSGGYTF
TRBJ1-6 | NA | TRBV7-9 | NA | TGTGCCAGCAGCTATCCCCAGACAGGTTATAATTCACCCCTCCACTTT | CASSYPQTGYNSPLHF
TRBJ2-7 | NA | TRBV5-1 | NA | TGCGCCAGCAGCCACCCCCACAGGGTATACGAGCAGTACTTC | CASSHPHRVYEQYF
TRBJ2-7 | NA | TRBV30 | NA | TGTGCCTGGGGACACCTCTACGAGCAGTACTTC | CAWGHLYEQYF
TRBJ1-2 | NA | TRBV14 | NA | TGTGCCAGCAGCCAGGGTCAAGACAGGAACTATGGCTACACCTTC | CASSQGQDRNYGYTF
TRBJ2-3 | TRBD2 | TRBV9 | NA | TGTGCCAGCAGCGTAGAGGAGACGGGACTAGCGGGACCCTATACGCAGTATTTT | CASSVEETGLAGPYTQYF
TRBJ2-5 | TRBD1 | TRBV9 | NA | TGTGCCAGCAGCGCGACAGGGGCAGAGACCCAGTACTTC | CASSATGAETQYF
TRBJ2-7 | TRBD1 | TRBV10-3 | NA | TGTGCCATCAGAGAGGGGACAGGTCTCAACGAGCAGTACTTC | CAIREGTGLNEQYF
TRBJ1-1 | NA | TRBV5-1 | NA | TGCGCCAGCAGCTTGGCCGGACAGACGAACACTGAAGCTTTCTTT | CASSLAGQTNTEAFF
TRBJ1-2 | TRBD1 | TRBV7-2 | NA | TGTGCCAGCAGCCCAGGGGGGAGTGACTATGGCTACACCTTC | CASSPGGSDYGYTF
TRBJ2-2 | TRBD1 | TRBV19 | NA | TGTGCCAGTAGGGGGGGACAGGGAGCCGGGGAGCTGTTTTTT | CASRGGQGAGELFF
TRBJ2-5 | TRBD1 | TRBV5-1 | NA | TGCGCCAGCAGCTGGACAGGGGTACAAGAGACCCAGTACTTC | CASSWTGVQETQYF
TRBJ2-7 | NA | TRBV7-9 | NA | TGTGCCAGCAGCTTCCGGGACTTCGTAGAGCAGTACTTC | CASSFRDFVEQYF
TRBJ1-4 | NA | TRBV13 | NA | TGTGCCAGCAGCCTCTCAGGGGCAGGGAGTGAAAAACTGTTTTTT | CASSLSGAGSEKLFF
TRBJ1-5 | NA | TRBV28 | NA | TGTGCCAGCAGAGCGTACCGGGGGGATCAGCCCCAGCATTTT | CASRAYRGDQPQHF
TRBJ2-7 | NA | TRBV5-4 | NA | TGTGCCAGCAGCTTAGATTTGGAGGGGGCTGCTCTCTACGAGCAGTACTTC | CASSLDLEGAALYEQYF
TRBJ1-1 | NA | TRBV10-3 | NA | TGTGCCATCAGTGAACAAGACAGAGAGGCCACTGAAGCTTTCTTT | CAISEQDREATEAFF
TRBJ1-1 | NA | TRBV19 | NA | TGTGCCAGTAGTATAGGGTCTCGAGCGAACACTGAAGCTTTCTTT | CASSIGSRANTEAFF
TRBJ2-3 | TRBD1 | TRBV18 | few | TGTGCCAGCTCACGACGCGCGGGGACAGGTGTAAGCACAGATACGCAGTATTTT | CASSRRAGTGVSTDTQYF
TRBJ2-3 | NA | TRBV15 | NA | TGTGCCACCCGATTTCAGGGGTCAGATACGCAGTATTTT | CATRFQGSDTQYF
TRBJ2-1 | TRBD1 | TRBV10-2 | few | TGCGCCAGCAGTGATCGGGGAGGGACAGGGTATGGCAATGAGCAGTTCTTC | CASSDRGGTGYGNEQFF
TRBJ2-5 | TRBD2 | TRBV27 | NA | TGTGCCAGCAGTTTTCGGGGGAGGGGGACCCAGTACTTC | CASSFRGRGTQYF
TRBJ1-3 | TRBD1 | TRBV9 | NA | TGTGCCAGCAGCGTAGCCCCGACAGGGAGGAGCGGAAACACCATATATTTT | CASSVAPTGRSGNTIYF
TRBJ1-5 | NA | TRBV28 | NA | TGTGCCAGCAGTACTTGGACAGATAGCAATCAGCCCCAGCATTTT | CASSTWTDSNQPQHF
TRBJ1-5 | NA | TRBV19 | NA | TGTGCCAGTAGTGTCCAGGACTCGGGCAATCAGCCCCAGCATTTT | CASSVQDSGNQPQHF
TRBJ1-4 | TRBD1 | TRBV6-6 | NA | TGTGCCAGCGGGGGACAGCCTAATGAAAAACTGTTTTTT | CASGGQPNEKLFF
TRBJ2-7 | TRBD1 | TRBV5-1 | NA | TGCGCCAGCAGCTCGGACAGGAATTCCTACGAGCAGTACTTC | CASSSDRNSYEQYF
TRBJ1-6 | NA | TRBV6-1 | NA | TGTGCCAGCAGTGATGGCAGGGTACGGATCTTT | CASSDGRVRIF
TRBJ2-7 | NA | TRBV30 | NA | TGTGCCTGGAGCGGGCAGGGTTCCTACGAGCAGTACTTC | CAWSGQGSYEQYF
TRBJ2-7 | NA | TRBV5-6 | NA | TGTGCCAGCAGCTTGGCAGGGGATCACTACGAGCAGTACTTC | CASSLAGDHYEQYF
TRBJ2-3 | TRBD2 | TRBV11-2 | NA | TGTGCCAGCAGCTTAGCCGGGACTAGCTCCACAGATACGCAGTATTTT | CASSLAGTSSTDTQYF
TRBJ2-5 | NA | TRBV9 | NA | TGTGCCAGCAGCGGGGGGGTTGGGGAGACCCAGTACTTC | CASSGGVGETQYF
TRBJ1-5 | NA | TRBV7-8 | NA | TGTGCCAGCAGCTTATTCAGGGGAAGTCAGCCCCAGCATTTT | CASSLFRGSQPQHF
TRBJ2-3 | NA | TRBV2 | NA | TGTGCCAGCATGGCGGCGGGATTAGGCTCAGATACGCAGTATTTT | CASMAAGLGSDTQYF
TRBJ1-6 | TRBD1 | TRBV11-2 | few | TGTGCCAGCAGCGAAGATACCGGGACAGTTATTAATTCACCCCTCCACTTT | CASSEDTGTVINSPLHF
TRBJ2-7 | TRBD1 | TRBV6-1 | NA | TGTGCCAGCAGTGAAGGGACAGGGGGCACTTACGAGCAGTACTTC | CASSEGTGGTYEQYF
TRBJ1-1 | TRBD1 | TRBV5-1 | NA | TGCGCCAGCAGCTTGGCAGGGGGGTGGAACACTGAAGCTTTCTTT | CASSLAGGWNTEAFF
TRBJ1-1 | NA | TRBV18 | NA | TGTGCCAGCTCTTCTGGCGGGGAAGCTTTCTTT | CASSSGGEAFF
TRBJ2-7 | NA | TRBV5-1 | NA | TGCGCCAGCAGCTTGGCCAGCGGCGCAGCGGCCTACGAGCAGTACTTC | CASSLASGAAAYEQYF
TRBJ1-5 | NA | TRBV11-2 | once | TGTGCCAGCAGCACAGGGCAGACTCGAGACCCCCAGCATTTT | CASSTGQTRDPQHF
TRBJ1-1 | NA | TRBV7-8 | NA | TGTGCCAGCAGCTTGAGTGTCGCGAACACTGAAGCTTTCTTT | CASSLSVANTEAFF
TRBJ2-1 | NA | TRBV5-5 | NA | TGTGCCAGCAGCTTGGCTGTGTACAATGAGCAGTTCTTC | CASSLAVYNEQFF
TRBJ2-7 | NA | TRBV29-1 | NA | TGCAGCGTGGGGACAATCTACGAGCAGTACTTC | CSVGTIYEQYF
TRBJ2-7 | NA | TRBV5-1 | NA | TGCGCCAGCGGCTACGGGGGTGAGCAGTACTTC | CASGYGGEQYF
TRBJ2-1 | TRBD2 | TRBV9 | NA | TGTGCCAGCAGCCCGGCTAGCGGGGGGGCCATTTCCTACAATGAGCAGTTCTTC | CASSPASGGAISYNEQFF
TRBJ2-1 | NA | TRBV5-6 | NA | TGTGCCAGCAGCTCTCCTCAGGCCACCTACAATGAGCAGTTCTTC | CASSSPQATYNEQFF
TRBJ2-2 | NA | TRBV27 | NA | TGTGCCAGCAGTTTATGGGGCAACACCGGGGAGCTGTTTTTT | CASSLWGNTGELFF